The 2 T cell receptor beta chains listed next were all sequenced from one sample in a study of PD-1 blockade in classical Hodgkin lymphoma. Sequencing was performed with immunoSEQ multiplex PCR; in TCRdb, only in-frame clones are kept and a portion is missing. The sample yields tens of thousands of clones, around 76% seen once. Indicated time point: cycle 4 day 1 (C4D1), after more than five weeks of nivolumab. Relapse after autologous stem cell transplantation occurred in every patient, and brentuximab vedotin exposure varied. This sample comprised peripheral blood mononuclear cells (PBMCs), obtained before the fourth cycle of nivolumab. The receptors were gathered from a human donor with classical Hodgkin lymphoma.

This sequence joins TRBV7-8 and TRBJ1-2; no clear D. The CDR3 consists of 12 residues. The V and J ends lost 0 bases and 8 bases respectively, with 7 bases between them. The germline gives CDR1 SGHVS, CDR2 FQNEAQ. CDR3 region: CASSLAGQGYTF. CDR3 DNA sequence: TGTGCCAGCAGCTTAGCCGGGCAAGGCTACACCTTC.

The V gene is TRBV5-6, the J gene TRBJ2-5; a possible D gene is TRBD1 (5 bases). Germline V gene lookup returns CDR1 SGHDT and CDR2 YYEEEE. Trimming pared 0 bases from V and 3 bases from J, leaving 6 bases between. The CDR3 length is 13 residues. The CDR3 loop reads CASSLGQKETQYF. For the CDR3, the DNA is TGTGCCAGCAGCTTGGGACAGAAAGAGACCCAGTACTTC.